Listed below are T cell receptor beta chains from one sample, sequenced in a study of OX40 agonist ivuxolimab in advanced cancers. The table came from immunoSEQ multiplex PCR; TCRdb's copy has only in-frame clones and leaves some out. This table has around 46,000 clones, about 89% appearing once. The material was CD4+ or CD8+ T cells sorted from blood, obtained in a trial of the OX40 agonist ivuxolimab. The receptors shown here come from an adult with an advanced solid tumor such as melanoma, head and neck, liver or kidney cancer. Both conserved end residues are part of each CDR3. The D gene is left open where the match is weak. Size values are once, few and many counts, or a class for expanded clones, and some rows have none.

>-|TRBD2|TRBJ2-1|TRBV29-1
TGCAGCGTTGGGCTAGCGGGAGGGCTTTACAATGAGCAGTTCTTC
CSVGLAGGLYNEQFF
>-|-|TRBJ2-6|TRBV28
TGTGCCAGCAGATGGAGCTCTGGGGCCAACGTCCTGACTTTC
CASRWSSGANVLTF
>-|-|TRBJ2-7|TRBV29-1
TGCAGCGTTATAGGCTACGAGCAGTACTTC
CSVIGYEQYF
>-|-|TRBJ2-3|TRBV9
TGTGCCAGCAGCCCGATCCGGGCCAGGAACACAGATACGCAGTATTTT
CASSPIRARNTDTQYF
>-|TRBD1|TRBJ1-4|TRBV7-9
TGTGCCAGCAGTGACCGGGACAGGGCTAATGAAAAACTGTTTTTT
CASSDRDRANEKLFF
>-|-|TRBJ1-1|TRBV29-1
TGCAGCGTGTTCGCTCAGAACACTGAAGCTTTCTTT
CSVFAQNTEAFF
>once|TRBD1|TRBJ1-1|TRBV27
TGTGCCAGCAGGACCACAGGGGGCCTAAGCGAAGCTTTCTTT
CASRTTGGLSEAFF
>-|-|TRBJ2-7|TRBV7-8
TGTGCCAGCAGCTTAATCGACTACGAGCAGTACTTC
CASSLIDYEQYF
>-|TRBD2|TRBJ2-3|TRBV11-2
TGTGCCAGCAGCTTAGAGTTAGCGGGGGGCGGGAGCACAGATACGCAGTATTTT
CASSLELAGGGSTDTQYF
>-|TRBD1|TRBJ1-4|TRBV7-9
TGTGCCAGCAAGAGACAGGGGCCAGCTAATGAAAAACTGTTTTTT
CASKRQGPANEKLFF
>-|-|TRBJ1-4|TRBV4-1
TGCGCCAGCAGCCTCGGGACCGCGGGAGATGAAAAACTGTTTTTT
CASSLGTAGDEKLFF
>once|TRBD2|TRBJ2-7|TRBV7-9
TGTGCCAGCAGCGCCGGGACTAGTTATGAGCAGTACTTC
CASSAGTSYEQYF
>-|-|TRBJ2-1|TRBV11-3
TGTGCCAGCAGCCCGCGGGGTAGCGGCTTTGAGCAGTTCTTC
CASSPRGSGFEQFF
>-|TRBD2|TRBJ2-3|TRBV23-1
TGCGCCAGCAGTCAATTGAGGGCGGGGGGCACAGATACGCAGTATTTT
CASSQLRAGGTDTQYF
>-|-|TRBJ2-1|TRBV19
TGTGCCAGTAGTGTCTTCGTACGGCGCAATGAGCAGTTCTTC
CASSVFVRRNEQFF
>-|-|TRBJ2-7|TRBV5-6
TGTGCCAGCAGCTTGACTACCTTGGGGGAGCAGTACTTC
CASSLTTLGEQYF
>-|-|TRBJ2-7|TRBV29-1
TGCAGCGTTGCTGGACAGAGTATCTACGAGCAGTACTTC
CSVAGQSIYEQYF
>-|-|TRBJ2-1|TRBV27
TGTGCCAGCAGTAAGGGCCCATCGGGGGATGAGCAGTTCTTC
CASSKGPSGDEQFF
>-|-|TRBJ2-1|TRBV11-2
TGTGCCAGCAGTAACCTCCGGGTAGACAATGAGCAGTTCTTC
CASSNLRVDNEQFF
>-|-|TRBJ1-5|TRBV4-1
TGCGCCAGCAGCCAAGATTTGGGGAATCAGCCCCAGCATTTT
CASSQDLGNQPQHF
>-|-|TRBJ2-3|TRBV5-4
TGTGCCAGCAGCTTCGGAGAGGGAAGGTCAGATACGCAGTATTTT
CASSFGEGRSDTQYF
>-|TRBD1|TRBJ2-5|TRBV7-7
TGTGCTAGCAGCTTAGCGGGGACAGGGGGGGAGACCCAGTACTTC
CASSLAGTGGETQYF
>-|TRBD2|TRBJ2-7|TRBV6-5
TGTGCCAGCAGCTCTAGCGGGAGAGACGAGCAGTACTTC
CASSSSGRDEQYF
>-|-|TRBJ2-5|TRBV28
TGTGCCAGCAGCCTCGACTTGGAGACCCAGTACTTC
CASSLDLETQYF
>-|TRBD1|TRBJ2-1|TRBV5-5
TGTGCCAGCAGTCCACAGGGGGACGATGAGCAGTTCTTC
CASSPQGDDEQFF
>-|-|TRBJ1-2|TRBV15
TGTGCCACCAGCAGAACTCCGACGCATTCACCAAGCTATGGCTACACCTTC
CATSRTPTHSPSYGYTF
>-|-|TRBJ2-6|TRBV5-1
TGCGCCAGCACACCCTCGGGCCTCGGGATATCTGGGGCCAACGTCCTGACTTTC
CASTPSGLGISGANVLTF
>-|-|TRBJ1-1|TRBV27
TGTGCCAGCAGTTTAAGCGGGGGCTACACTGAAGCTTTCTTT
CASSLSGGYTEAFF
>-|-|TRBJ2-5|TRBV6-5
TGTGCCAGCAGTTACCAAGACAGCACCCAAGAGACCCAGTACTTC
CASSYQDSTQETQYF
>-|-|TRBJ1-2|TRBV7-8
TGTGCCAGCAGCCTGGGGTCGGGAGGTGGCTACACCTTC
CASSLGSGGGYTF
>-|TRBD1|TRBJ2-7|TRBV27
TGTGCCAGCTCACTAACAGGGGACGCCTACGAGCAGTACTTC
CASSLTGDAYEQYF
>once|-|TRBJ2-1|TRBV10-2
TGCGCCAGCAGCATCGGTCCTGAAGGTGAGCAGTTCTTC
CASSIGPEGEQFF
>-|TRBD2|TRBJ2-3|TRBV7-8
TGTGCCTCGGGGACTAGCGGGGGGGCGAAAGATACGCAGTATTTT
CASGTSGGAKDTQYF
>-|-|TRBJ1-1|TRBV5-1
TGCGCCAGCAGCTCCTCCGTGGGCGAAGCTTTCTTT
CASSSSVGEAFF
>-|-|TRBJ2-7|TRBV4-2
TGTGCCAGCAGCCAAAACTACTACGAGCAGTACTTC
CASSQNYYEQYF
>-|-|TRBJ2-7|TRBV7-8
TGTGCCAGCACCCCACCGGAGGGGGGCCACGAGCAGTACTTC
CASTPPEGGHEQYF
>-|TRBD1|TRBJ1-1|TRBV5-5
TGTGCCAGCAGCCGTTACAGGGGCGAAAACACTGAAGCTTTCTTT
CASSRYRGENTEAFF
>-|-|TRBJ2-2|TRBV7-9
TGTGCCAGCCCTCTCAAAGAGAACACCGGGGAGCTGTTTTTT
CASPLKENTGELFF
>once|TRBD1|TRBJ2-1|TRBV25-1
TGTGCCAGCAGTGACCTGGGACAGGGAGTCAATGAGCAGTTCTTC
CASSDLGQGVNEQFF
>-|-|TRBJ2-7|TRBV2
TGTGCCAGCACCCGGACGGACTCCTACGAGCAGTACTTC
CASTRTDSYEQYF
>-|-|TRBJ2-1|TRBV28
TGTGCCAGCAGCTTATTGTGGAGTGTGGCAGACTCCTACAATGAGCAGTTCTTC
CASSLLWSVADSYNEQFF
>-|-|TRBJ2-7|TRBV27
TGTGCCAGCGGCGACAGTCGGGCCTACGAGCAGTACTTC
CASGDSRAYEQYF
>-|-|TRBJ2-7|TRBV7-9
TGTGCCAGCAGCCCCCAAGTTGGGCAGCGTTCCTACGAGCAGTACTTC
CASSPQVGQRSYEQYF
>-|-|TRBJ1-4|TRBV5-6
TGTGCCAGCAACCAGGGGACTAATGAAAAACTGTTTTTT
CASNQGTNEKLFF
>-|-|TRBJ2-2|TRBV9
TGTGCCAGCAGCCCGCGACACCTAAACCCCGAGCTGTTTTTT
CASSPRHLNPELFF
>-|TRBD2|TRBJ2-1|TRBV27
TGTGCCGCTGGACTAGCGAGAGACAATGAGCAGTTCTTC
CAAGLARDNEQFF
>-|-|TRBJ2-3|TRBV5-1
TGCGCCAGCAGCTTGGGGGGCCCTATAGATACGCAGTATTTT
CASSLGGPIDTQYF
>-|TRBD1|TRBJ2-7|TRBV11-2
TGTGCCAGCAGCTTAGTAGGGACAGGAGGCGAGCAGTACTTC
CASSLVGTGGEQYF
>-|-|TRBJ2-3|TRBV2
TGTGCCAGCAGGCCCCTCCCAAGACAGGCGAGCAGCACAGATACGCAGTATTTT
CASRPLPRQASSTDTQYF
>-|-|TRBJ2-5|TRBV11-3
TGTGCCAGCAGCTTAGCCTCACAAGGGGAAGAGACCCAGTACTTC
CASSLASQGEETQYF
>-|-|TRBJ2-7|TRBV7-6
TGTGCCAGCAGCTTAGCGGGGAGCTCCTACGAGCAGTACTTC
CASSLAGSSYEQYF
>-|TRBD2|TRBJ2-7|TRBV10-2
TGCGCCAGCAGTACTAGCGGCGAGCAGTACTTC
CASSTSGEQYF
>-|TRBD1|TRBJ1-2|TRBV5-5
TGTGCCAGCAGCGCCGGGACAGGGGGTATCACTGGCTACACCTTC
CASSAGTGGITGYTF
>-|-|TRBJ2-7|TRBV27
TGTGCCAGCAGTTTCGGCTACGAGCAGTACTTC
CASSFGYEQYF
>-|-|TRBJ2-7|TRBV5-1
TGCGCCAGCAGCTTGGGGTACGAGCAGTACTTC
CASSLGYEQYF
>-|-|TRBJ1-2|TRBV14
TGTGCCAGCAGCCAAATGAGGTCAGACCCCGGGTATGGCTACACCTTC
CASSQMRSDPGYGYTF
>once|TRBD1|TRBJ1-4|TRBV29-1
TGCAGCGTTGACGCCCAGGGGGCGCAGAAACTGTTTTTT
CSVDAQGAQKLFF
>-|TRBD1|TRBJ2-7|TRBV5-1
TGCGCCAGCAGCTTCGGGACAGGGGTCTACGAGCAGTACTTC
CASSFGTGVYEQYF
>-|-|TRBJ1-2|TRBV27
TGTGCCAGCAGCCTATCGAGCAGTGGGGCCTTCTATGGCTACACCTTC
CASSLSSSGAFYGYTF